The following is a TCR beta chain sequence with its context. Adults between roughly 18 and 95 years of age took part from some 25 US areas. Each participant's cohort was designated according to participant-reported clinical history. The record originates from a study of blood T cell repertoires in COVID-19. Across the study: Samples of COVID-19 (acute and convalescent) were obtained from the United States, Italy and Spain. The cDNA or gDNA used as material had been derived from T cells, B-cell-depleted T cells, or PBMCs.

Clones were sequenced by immunoSEQ multiplex PCR, and TCRdb holds only the in-frame ones, with some missing. The data show nearly 250,000 clones, 80% to 90% seen once. The CDR3 loop spans 17 amino acids. The germline gives CDR1 SGDLS, CDR2 YYNGEE. V shed 7 bases and J 0 bases; nucleotides not matched to a gene: 10. Sequencing was done on a sample of PBMCs or T cells enriched from blood (not recorded which). The chain recombines TRBV9 with TRBJ2-6, with TRBD2 identical over 7 bases. This sequence was found in a man in his forties or fifties who had been exposed to COVID-19. CDR3 loop: CASFNGRASSGANVLTF. The CDR3 nucleotides are TGTGCCAGCTTTAATGGGAGGGCCAGCTCTGGGGCCAACGTCCTGACTTTC.